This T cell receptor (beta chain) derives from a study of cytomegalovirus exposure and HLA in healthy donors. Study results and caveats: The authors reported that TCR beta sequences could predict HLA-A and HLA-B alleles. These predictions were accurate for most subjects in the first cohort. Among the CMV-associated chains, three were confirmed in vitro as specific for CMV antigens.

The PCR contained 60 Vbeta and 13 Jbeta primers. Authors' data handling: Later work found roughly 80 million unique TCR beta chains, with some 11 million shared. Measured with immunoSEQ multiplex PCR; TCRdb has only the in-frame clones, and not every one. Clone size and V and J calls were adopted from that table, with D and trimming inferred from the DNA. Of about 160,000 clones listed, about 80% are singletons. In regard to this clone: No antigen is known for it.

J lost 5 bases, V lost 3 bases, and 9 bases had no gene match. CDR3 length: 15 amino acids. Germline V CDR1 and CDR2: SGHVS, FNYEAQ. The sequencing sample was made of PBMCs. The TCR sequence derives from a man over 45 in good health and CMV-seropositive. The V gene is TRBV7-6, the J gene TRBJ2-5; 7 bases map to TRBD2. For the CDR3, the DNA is TGTGCCAGCAGCTTCGGGACTACGGGGCGGGAGACCCAGTACTTC. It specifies CASSFGTTGRETQYF. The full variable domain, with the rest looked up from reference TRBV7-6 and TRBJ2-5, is GAGVSQSPRYKVTKRGQDVALRCDPISGHVSLYWYRQALGQGPEFLTYFNYEAQQDKSGLPNDRFSAERPEGSISTLTIQRTEQRDSAMYRCASSFGTTGRETQYFGPGTRLLVL.